Following are 3 T cell receptor beta chains from one sample sequenced in a study of T cells in Graves' hyperthyroidism and ophthalmopathy. The investigators amplified TCR beta CDR3 regions from RNA transcripts. In the first-round RT-PCR of the TCR CDR3, the HTBI primer set was used. TCRdb fed the multiplex PCR reads into MiXCR, producing one record per CDR3 protein. The sample holds fewer than 450,000 distinct CDR3 sequences, roughly an eighth seen once. Sequenced input: blood. The receptors were gathered from a man in his fifties with Graves' ophthalmopathy.

This clonotype showed up many times. The chain links TRBV28 to TRBJ1-3, with D tentatively TRBD1 (5 bases). V was cut by 4 bases and J by 0 bases, with 10 bases left in between. This CDR3 spans 15 amino acids. Germline V gene lookup returns CDR1 MDHEN and CDR2 SYDVKM. Here the CDR3 reads CASSSDSVSGNTIYF. The DNA for the CDR3 is TGTGCCAGCAGTTCCGACAGTGTCTCTGGAAACACCATATATTTT.

This clonotype has a handful of counts. The junction and the germline gene differ at one end; a read error may be behind it. The V gene is TRBV7-9, the J gene TRBJ2-1; the match to TRBD2 covers 9 bases. CDR1 is SEHNR and CDR2 is FQNEAQ in the germline V gene (reference sequence). The CDR3 is 14 amino acids. The DNA for the CDR3 is TGTGCCAGCAGATTAGCGGGAGAAAGTTATGAGCAGTTCTTC. Translation gives CASRLAGESYEQFF.

This clonotype was seen ten or more times. The chain's CDR3 is CSASRESYNEQFF. CDR3 bases: TGCAGTGCTAGCCGGGAAAGCTACAATGAGCAGTTCTTC. This sequence joins TRBV20-1 and TRBJ2-1; a possible D gene is TRBD2 (5 bases). The CDR3 has 13 amino acids. The germline CDR1 and CDR2 sequences are DFQATT and SNEGSKA (reference sequence). The germline V and J ends were trimmed by 3 bases and 3 bases, with 9 bases remaining between them.